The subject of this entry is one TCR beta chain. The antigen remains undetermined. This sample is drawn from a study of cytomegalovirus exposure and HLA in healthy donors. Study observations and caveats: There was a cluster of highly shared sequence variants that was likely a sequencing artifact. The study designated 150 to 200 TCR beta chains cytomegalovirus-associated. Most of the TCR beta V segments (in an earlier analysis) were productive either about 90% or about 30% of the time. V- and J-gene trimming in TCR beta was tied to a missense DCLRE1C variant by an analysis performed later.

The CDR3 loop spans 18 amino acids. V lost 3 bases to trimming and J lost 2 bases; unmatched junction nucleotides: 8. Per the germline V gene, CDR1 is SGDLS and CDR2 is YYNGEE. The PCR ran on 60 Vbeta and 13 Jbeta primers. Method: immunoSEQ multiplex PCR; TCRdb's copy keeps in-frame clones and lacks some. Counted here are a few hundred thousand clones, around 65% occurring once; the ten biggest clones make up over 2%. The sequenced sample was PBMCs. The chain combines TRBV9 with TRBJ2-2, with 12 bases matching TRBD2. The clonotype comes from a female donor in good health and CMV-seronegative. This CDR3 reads CASSGTSGRILNTGELFF. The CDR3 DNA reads TGTGCCAGCAGCGGTACTAGCGGGAGGATACTAAACACCGGGGAGCTGTTTTTT.